This TCR beta chain was recovered during a study of human thymus T cells. Remarks on this clone: Antigen: not known.

Libraries were prepared by immunoSEQ multiplex PCR; TCRdb keeps only in-frame clonotypes and omits some of them. The sample contains fewer than 85,000 clones, 85% to 95% of which appear only once. Thymus specimens were resections from corrective heart surgery. Corrective surgery for congenital heart defects was being performed on the healthy Finnish infants who were the donors. General observations from the study: Reports from related research described highly overlapping thymic repertoires among unrelated individuals.

Trimming took off 6 bases at V and 2 bases at J, with 7 bases between the two ends. CDR1 is MNHNY, CDR2 SVGAGI, per germline (reference sequence). This CDR3 spans 12 amino acids. This TCR came from a girl under three years old with a congenital heart defect but otherwise immunologically healthy. The sample taken for sequencing was thymus tissue. V and J are TRBV6-6 and TRBJ2-5, with D unresolved. CDR3 residues: CASRQKQETQYF. The CDR3 DNA follows: TGTGCCAGCAGACAGAAACAAGAGACCCAGTACTTC.